This note documents a single TCR beta chain sequence. This sample was taken from a study of patients and donors after allogeneic stem cell transplantation. The CDR3 is made up of 17 amino acids. Deletions cut 2 bases from V and 0 bases from J, with 14 bases between. Germline CDR1 SGHTA, CDR2 FQGTGA. TCRdb analysed the RT-PCR reads with MiXCR anew, one entry per CDR3 protein. The sample shows roughly 960,000 distinct CDR3 sequences, under 20% of them seen only once. V is TRBV7-3 and J is TRBJ2-1, with TRBD2 as a possible D gene (6 bases). The material sequenced was blood, either unsorted or a sorted T cell fraction (not recorded which). This TCR was recovered from a human donor who was either an allogeneic HSCT recipient or a stem cell or donor lymphocyte infusion donor (not recorded which). It is not recorded whose cells these are; they may come from a transplant donor. The chain's CDR3 is CASSLRSGGNSYNEQFF. The CDR3 nucleotides are TGTGCCAGCAGCTTACGGTCGGGCGGGAACTCCTACAATGAGCAGTTCTTC.